These 32 T cell receptor beta chains share one sample of origin, sequenced in a study of spatial heterogeneity in lung cancer. TCRdb re-derived calls from the 5' RACE reads in MiXCR, one entry per CDR3 protein. The sample includes 45,000 or so distinct CDR3 sequences, about 7.6% of them seen just once. Specified time point: sample taken at primary tumor resection. The study sequenced unsorted whole RNA from tumor, nontumor lung or frozen PBMC. The source material was PBMCs, sampled at surgery. The receptors derive from a female donor with early-stage non-small cell lung cancer.

This clonotype was seen at least ten times. The chain links TRBV3-1 to TRBJ2-7; possibly TRBD1 or TRBD2 for D (5 bases each). The CDR3 contains 12 residues. CDR1 LGHDT and CDR2 YNNKEL come from the germline V gene (reference sequence). Trimming shortened V by 3 bases and J by 7 bases, and 10 bases separated the two germline ends. For the CDR3, the DNA is TGTGCCAGCAGCCATAGGGGACGGGAGCAGTACTTC. Protein product: CASSHRGREQYF.

This clonotype turned up a few times. The chain carries TRBV12-3 or TRBV12-4 and TRBJ1-4; TRBD1 matches 10 bases. CDR3 length: 15 residues. Unmatched junction bases numbered 8, after V lost 6 bases and J lost 7 bases. The CDR3 protein is CASSRPGQGFEKLFF. DNA of the CDR3: TGTGCCAGCAGCCGTCCGGGACAGGGGTTTGAAAAACTGTTTTTT.

There are a few counts of this clonotype. The chain has TRBV4-1 and TRBJ2-7; D not certain. Per the germline V gene, CDR1 is MGHRA and CDR2 is YSYEKL. V lost 1 base to trimming and J lost 4 bases, with 14 bases between them. This CDR3 region has 15 residues. The CDR3 DNA reads TGCGCCAGCAGCCAAGCATGGACGGGCCATTACGAGCAGTACTTC. It translates to CASSQAWTGHYEQYF.

This clonotype has only a few counts. This chain joins TRBV15 and TRBJ1-1; D unresolved. Germline values: CDR1 LNHNV, CDR2 YYDKDF (reference sequence). This CDR3 is built from 15 residues. V lost 8 bases and J 1 base, leaving 17 bases between the germline ends. In DNA form, the CDR3 reads TGTGCCACCGGGGAGGCAGAGGCTTCGAACACTGAAGCTTTCTTT. The encoded protein is CATGEAEASNTEAFF.

The gene calls are TRBV6-5 and TRBJ2-7; 9 bases align to TRBD1. The CDR3 is 13 amino acids. The J segment lost 6 bases and the V segment lost 10 bases, leaving 10 bases of the junction unmatched. CDR1 and CDR2 from the germline V gene are MNHEY and SVGAGI. CDR3 loop: CATSGGTGREQYF. The CDR3, as DNA: TGTGCCACCTCCGGGGGGACAGGGCGCGAGCAGTACTTC.

This clonotype has a handful of counts. The chain combines TRBV27 with TRBJ2-5; D call uncertain. There are 14 residues in the CDR3. CDR1 is MNHEY, CDR2 SMNVEV, per germline (reference sequence). The ends were cut back, 6 bases at V and 5 bases at J, with 16 bases in the middle. The CDR3 DNA sequence: TGTGCCAGCAGCCCAAACTACATGGGGGAGACCCAGTACTTC. It translates to CASSPNYMGETQYF.

The gene calls are TRBV6-1 and TRBJ2-7, with D perhaps TRBD1 (5 bases). The CDR3 runs 14 residues. Germline values: CDR1 MNHNS, CDR2 SASEGT. Trimming removed 7 bases from V and 3 bases from J, with 16 bases in between. The CDR3 spells CASKDNMGNYEQYF. The CDR3 nucleotides read TGTGCCAGCAAGGACAACATGGGGAACTACGAGCAGTACTTC.

The table lists this clonotype with many counts. The chain has TRBV18 and TRBJ2-1; the match to TRBD2 covers 8 bases. J lost 4 bases, V lost 1 base, and 6 bases had no gene match. The CDR3 has 16 amino acids. From germline, CDR1 is KGHSH and CDR2 LQKENI. CDR3 DNA: TGTGCCAGCTCACCACGCGTAGCGGGGTATTACAATGAGCAGTTCTTC. This codes for CASSPRVAGYYNEQFF.

This clonotype was observed many times. V is TRBV6-2 or TRBV6-3 and J is TRBJ2-4, with 8 bases lining up with TRBD1. Germline lookup yields CDR1 MNHEY and CDR2 SVGEGT. CDR3 length equals 12 residues. Trimming cost V 8 bases and J 9 bases; bases outside gene matches: 6. CDR3: CASGAGGGIQYF. For the CDR3, the DNA is TGTGCCAGCGGAGCAGGGGGCGGCATTCAGTACTTC.

This clonotype was seen a few times. The J gene is TRBJ2-2, the V gene TRBV9; 7 bases map to TRBD1. V trimming: 2 bases; J trimming: 0 bases; junction bases outside the gene matches: 4. This CDR3 region has 16 residues. CDR1 and CDR2 (germline): SGDLS, YYNGEE. In DNA, the CDR3 is TGTGCCAGCAGCGTTTGGGACAGCCCGAACACCGGGGAGCTGTTTTTT. It translates to CASSVWDSPNTGELFF.

This clonotype was detected ten times or more. CDR3 DNA sequence: TGTGCCAGCGCGTCACTAGCTGTCTACAATGAGCAGTTCTTC. This codes for CASASLAVYNEQFF. The J gene is TRBJ2-1, the V gene TRBV2, with D possibly being TRBD2 (6 bases). CDR1 is SNHLY and CDR2 is FYNNEI in the germline V gene. V was trimmed by 8 bases and J by 3 bases, leaving 14 bases between them. This CDR3 contains 14 residues. The full variable domain, rest sourced from reference TRBV2 and TRBJ2-1, is EPEVTQTPSHQVTQMGQEVILRCVPISNHLYFYWYRQILGQKVEFLVSFYNNEISEKSEIFDDQFSVERPDGSNFTLKIRSTKLEDSAMYFCASASLAVYNEQFFGPGTRLTVL.

This chain links TRBV20-1 with TRBJ1-6; 8 nucleotides match TRBD1. The CDR3 sequence is 12 residues long. Germline loops: CDR1 DFQATT, CDR2 SNEGSKA (reference sequence). V was clipped by 6 bases and J by 9 bases; unmatched bases: 4. This CDR3 is CSAGTGRSPLHF. Written as DNA, the CDR3 is TGCAGTGCCGGGACAGGACGTTCACCCCTCCACTTT.

This clonotype came up many times. The gene calls are TRBV29-1 and TRBJ2-3; D tentatively reads TRBD1 or TRBD2 (5 bases each). CDR3 length: 15 residues. Deletions cut 5 bases from V and 3 bases from J, with 18 bases between. The germline gives CDR1 SQVTM, CDR2 ANQGSEA. The chain's CDR3 is CSVLWGISLTDTQYF. The CDR3, as DNA: TGCAGCGTTCTCTGGGGGATAAGTTTGACAGATACGCAGTATTTT.

This clonotype was found many times. The CDR3 DNA reads TGCAGTGCCAAAAGGGAGCCCAATCAGCCCCAGCATTTT. Translation gives CSAKREPNQPQHF. The V and J genes are TRBV20-1 and TRBJ1-5; D not resolved. The CDR3 consists of 13 residues. Germline V gene data show CDR1 as DFQATT and CDR2 as SNEGSKA (reference sequence). Trimming stripped 6 bases from V and 3 bases from J, with 12 bases between.

This rearrangement joins TRBV7-9 to TRBJ2-2; D unresolved. V was pared by 4 bases and J by 0 bases, with 12 bases between. This CDR3 has 16 amino acids. Germline V gene sequence: CDR1 SEHNR, CDR2 FQNEAQ (reference sequence). CDR3 in amino acids: CASSSPPNPNTGELFF. Written as DNA, the CDR3 is TGTGCCAGCAGCTCGCCGCCAAACCCGAACACCGGGGAGCTGTTTTTT.

This chain connects TRBV2 to TRBJ2-2; D may correspond to TRBD1 or TRBD2 (5 bases each). V lost 6 bases to trimming and J lost 3 bases, with 5 bases between them. The germline V gene encodes CDR1 SNHLY and CDR2 FYNNEI. The CDR3 consists of 12 residues. CDR3 nucleotide sequence: TGTGCCAGCAGGGGGGACACCGGGGAGCTGTTTTTT. Protein product: CASRGDTGELFF.

This chain joins TRBV28 and TRBJ2-1, with 8 bases fitting TRBD2. The V and J ends lost 2 bases and 10 bases, in that order; junction bases with no gene match: 7. CDR1 and CDR2 (germline): MDHEN, SYDVKM. The CDR3 length is 14 residues. CDR3 residues: CASSLRAGAGEQFF. The CDR3 DNA follows: TGTGCCAGCAGTTTACGAGCGGGGGCGGGGGAGCAGTTCTTC.

This clonotype was counted a few times. V gene TRBV29-1 combines with J gene TRBJ2-7, with D tentatively TRBD1 or TRBD2 (5 bases each). Germline CDR1 reads SQVTM; CDR2 reads ANQGSEA. The CDR3 has 15 amino acids. The V gene lost 4 bases and the J gene lost 2 bases, with 18 bases spanning the gap. In nucleotides, the CDR3 is TGCAGCGTTGTTACCTTGGGCAGGGAGCCCTACGAGCAGTACTTC. As protein: CSVVTLGREPYEQYF.

There are many counts of this clonotype. The chain uses TRBV7-3 and TRBJ2-1; 8 nucleotides line up with TRBD1. This CDR3 contains 16 residues. CDR1 is SGHTA and CDR2 is FQGTGA in the germline V gene. Germline trimming cut 4 bases from V and 2 bases from J; bases unmatched to any gene: 7. In DNA, the CDR3 is TGTGCCAGCAGCTCAAATGGACAGGGCGCCTACAATGAGCAGTTCTTC. This codes for CASSSNGQGAYNEQFF.

This clonotype has more than one count but fewer than ten. The genes are TRBV7-8 and TRBJ2-7, with TRBD1 matching over 10 bases. With 1 base clipped from V and 0 bases from J, the junction kept 3 bases outside the gene matches. The CDR3 consists of 16 residues. Germline values: CDR1 SGHVS, CDR2 FQNEAQ. CDR3 nucleotide sequence: TGTGCCAGCAGCTTAGAGGACAGGGGGACCTCCTACGAGCAGTACTTC. Its translation is CASSLEDRGTSYEQYF.

This clonotype showed up many times. V is TRBV20-1 and J is TRBJ2-7; D might be TRBD1 (5 bases). Looked up from germline, CDR1 is DFQATT and CDR2 is SNEGSKA (reference sequence). Trimming left V 0 bases short and J 3 bases short, with 9 bases between. CDR3 length: 13 amino acids. The CDR3 DNA reads TGCAGTGCTAGAGAGATGGACAACTACGAGCAGTACTTC. As protein: CSAREMDNYEQYF.

The chain links TRBV19 to TRBJ2-3, with 15 nucleotides matching TRBD2. Germline CDR1 reads LNHDA; CDR2 reads SQIVND (reference sequence). The CDR3 runs to 16 residues. With 3 bases clipped from V and 4 bases from J, the junction kept 2 bases outside the gene matches. The CDR3 loop is CASSIRTSGGADTQYF. The CDR3 DNA reads TGTGCCAGTAGTATCAGGACTAGCGGGGGGGCAGATACGCAGTATTTT.

CDR3 residues: CASSFQEQPQHF. The DNA of the CDR3 is TGTGCCAGCAGTTTTCAGGAGCAGCCCCAGCATTTT. This chain connects TRBV6-6 to TRBJ1-5; the D is unclear. V shed 4 bases and J shed 7 bases, with 8 bases lying between them. From germline, CDR1 is MNHNY and CDR2 SVGAGI (reference sequence). There are 12 residues in the CDR3.

This clonotype was counted between two and nine times. The CDR3, as DNA: TGTGCCAGCAGTGCTTTGACAGGGGGCTCTGGAAACACCATATATTTT. Translation gives CASSALTGGSGNTIYF. The V gene is TRBV6-1, the J gene TRBJ1-3; 9 bases map to TRBD1. The J segment lost 0 bases and the V segment lost 4 bases, leaving 4 bases of the junction unmatched. Germline assignment: CDR1 MNHNS and CDR2 SASEGT. This CDR3 is 16 amino acids long.

This clonotype came up a few times. CDR3 sequence (DNA): TGTGCCTGGAGTTTTACAGGGTGGGAAAAACTGTTTTTT. Translation gives CAWSFTGWEKLFF. The gene calls are TRBV30 and TRBJ1-4; the D gene is possibly TRBD1 (6 bases). V shed 2 bases and J shed 8 bases, with 12 bases lying between them. CDR1 is GTSNPN, CDR2 SVGIG, per germline (reference sequence). The CDR3 spans 13 residues.

At least ten counts were recorded for this clonotype. The chain recombines TRBV6-6 with TRBJ2-5; 9 bases map to TRBD1. Unmatched junction bases numbered 5, after V lost 1 base and J lost 2 bases. CDR1 is MNHNY, CDR2 SVGAGI, per germline (reference sequence). The CDR3 spans 16 residues. The CDR3, as DNA: TGTGCCAGCAGTTACTGGACAGGGGCCCCACAAGAGACCCAGTACTTC. Translation: CASSYWTGAPQETQYF.

The chain combines TRBV5-4 with TRBJ2-1; the D call may be TRBD1 or TRBD2 (5 bases each). Germline CDR1 and CDR2: SGHNT and YYREEE (reference sequence). This CDR3 comprises 17 residues. The V end lost 7 bases, the J end lost 8 bases, and 28 bases lay between the germline ends. The DNA of the CDR3 is TGTGCCAGCTCAACGGTGGACGGGACGACATTTTTCGATGAGCAGTTCTTC. Protein product: CASSTVDGTTFFDEQFF.

This clonotype was recorded a few times. V usage is TRBV19 and J usage is TRBJ2-7; tentatively, D is TRBD1 (5 bases). V lost 8 bases and J lost 0, with 11 bases in between. The germline V gene has CDR1 LNHDA and CDR2 SQIVND (reference sequence). This CDR3 comprises 13 residues. The CDR3 DNA follows: TGTGCCAGTGGGTCAGGGAACTCCTACGAGCAGTACTTC. Translation: CASGSGNSYEQYF.

The sample holds a few counts of this clonotype. The CDR3 nucleotides are TGTGCCAGCAGCATCGGACAGGGCTACGAGCAGTACTTC. As protein: CASSIGQGYEQYF. The chain combines TRBV7-6 with TRBJ2-7; 8 nucleotides match TRBD1. There are 13 residues in the CDR3. Germline V gene lookup returns CDR1 SGHVS and CDR2 FNYEAQ. V was pared by 5 bases and J by 3 bases, with 3 bases of the junction left unmatched.

At least ten counts were recorded for this clonotype. This sequence joins TRBV19 and TRBJ2-2; 10 bases line up with TRBD1. The V and J ends lost 6 bases and 4 bases, in that order; junction bases with no gene match: 2. The length of the CDR3 is 14 residues. CDR1 and CDR2 from the germline V gene are LNHDA and SQIVND (reference sequence). The CDR3 spells CASSRDRGTGELFF. The CDR3 DNA reads as TGTGCCAGTAGCCGGGACAGGGGCACCGGGGAGCTGTTTTTT.

This clonotype appeared many times. The CDR3 region has the DNA TGTGCCTGGAGTTATGAGGGGAGGACTGAAGCTTTCTTT. Its translation is CAWSYEGRTEAFF. The J gene is TRBJ1-1, the V gene TRBV30; a possible D gene is TRBD1 (5 bases). Germline V gene data show CDR1 as GTSNPN and CDR2 as SVGIG (reference sequence). CDR3 length equals 13 residues. V lost 2 bases to trimming and J lost 5 bases, with 12 bases between them.

J is TRBJ2-7 and V is TRBV30, with D possibly TRBD1 on 6 matching bases. The CDR3 sequence is 13 residues long. CDR1 is GTSNPN, CDR2 SVGIG, per germline (reference sequence). Trimming shortened V by 3 bases and J by 3 bases, and 12 bases separated the two germline ends. CDR3 bases: TGTGCCTGGAGAGGGGGATTTGGCTACGAGCAGTACTTC. Translation gives CAWRGGFGYEQYF.